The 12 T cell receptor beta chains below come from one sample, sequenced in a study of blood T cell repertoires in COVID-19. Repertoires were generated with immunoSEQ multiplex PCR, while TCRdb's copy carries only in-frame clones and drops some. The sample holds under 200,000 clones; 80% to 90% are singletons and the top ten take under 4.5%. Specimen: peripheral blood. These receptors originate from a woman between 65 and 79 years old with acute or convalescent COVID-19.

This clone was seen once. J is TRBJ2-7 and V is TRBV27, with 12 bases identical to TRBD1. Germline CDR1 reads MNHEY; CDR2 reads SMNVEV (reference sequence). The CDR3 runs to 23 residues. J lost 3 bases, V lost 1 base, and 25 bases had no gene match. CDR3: CASSLFSGDRGPPSPTRHYEQYF. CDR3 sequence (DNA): TGTGCCAGCAGTTTATTTTCCGGGGACAGGGGGCCGCCGTCCCCGACTCGACACTACGAGCAGTACTTC.

The CDR3: CASSRQGYGYTF. The CDR3 coding sequence is TGTGCCAGCAGCCGACAGGGGTATGGCTACACCTTC. This chain links TRBV12-3 or TRBV12-4 with TRBJ1-2; TRBD1 matches 8 bases. The CDR3 loop spans 12 amino acids. J lost 5 bases, V lost 6 bases, and 2 bases had no gene match.

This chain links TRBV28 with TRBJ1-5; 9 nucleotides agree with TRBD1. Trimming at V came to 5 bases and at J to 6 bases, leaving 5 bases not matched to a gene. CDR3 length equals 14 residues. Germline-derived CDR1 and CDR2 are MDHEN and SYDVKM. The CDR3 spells CASSEQGARQPQHF. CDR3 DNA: TGTGCCAGCAGTGAACAGGGGGCGCGTCAGCCCCAGCATTTT.

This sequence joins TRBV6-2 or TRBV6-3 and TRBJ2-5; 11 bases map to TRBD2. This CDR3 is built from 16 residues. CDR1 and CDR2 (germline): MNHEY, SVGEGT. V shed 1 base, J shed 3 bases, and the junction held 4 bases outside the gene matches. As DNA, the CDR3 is TGTGCCAGCAGTTACTGGCCTAGCGGGGGGAAAGAGACCCAGTACTTC. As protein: CASSYWPSGGKETQYF.

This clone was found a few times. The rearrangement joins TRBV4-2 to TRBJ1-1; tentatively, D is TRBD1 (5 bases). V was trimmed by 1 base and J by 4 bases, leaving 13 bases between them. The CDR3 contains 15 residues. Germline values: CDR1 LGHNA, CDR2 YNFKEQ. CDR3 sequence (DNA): TGTGCCAGCAGCCAAGCTGCGGGGCAACGCACTGAAGCTTTCTTT. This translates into CASSQAAGQRTEAFF.

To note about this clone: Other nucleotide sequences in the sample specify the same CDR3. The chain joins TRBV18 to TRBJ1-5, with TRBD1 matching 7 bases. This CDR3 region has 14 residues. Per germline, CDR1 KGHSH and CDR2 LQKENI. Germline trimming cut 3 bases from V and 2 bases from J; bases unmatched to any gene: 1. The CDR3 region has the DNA TGTGCCAGCTCACCCGGACAGGGCAATCAGCCCCAGCATTTT. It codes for CASSPGQGNQPQHF.

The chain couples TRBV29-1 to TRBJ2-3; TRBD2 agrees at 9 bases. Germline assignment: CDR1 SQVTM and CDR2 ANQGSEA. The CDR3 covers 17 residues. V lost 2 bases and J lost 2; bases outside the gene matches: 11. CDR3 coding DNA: TGCAGCGTTGAATTGGGGTATATAGCGGGGGACACAGATACGCAGTATTTT. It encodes CSVELGYIAGDTDTQYF.

In DNA form, the CDR3 reads TGTGCCTGGAGTGACAACTCCTACGAGCAGTACTTC. Translating gives CAWSDNSYEQYF. The chain employs TRBV30 and TRBJ2-7; D gene unclear. V was trimmed by 1 base and J by 0 bases, leaving 4 bases between them. In germline, CDR1 is GTSNPN, CDR2 SVGIG (reference sequence). The CDR3 length is 12 residues.

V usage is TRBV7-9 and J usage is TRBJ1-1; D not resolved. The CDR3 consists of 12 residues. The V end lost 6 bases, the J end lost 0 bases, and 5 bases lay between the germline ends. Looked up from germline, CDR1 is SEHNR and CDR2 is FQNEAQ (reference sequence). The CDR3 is CASRQMNTEAFF. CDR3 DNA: TGTGCCAGCAGACAGATGAACACTGAAGCTTTCTTT.

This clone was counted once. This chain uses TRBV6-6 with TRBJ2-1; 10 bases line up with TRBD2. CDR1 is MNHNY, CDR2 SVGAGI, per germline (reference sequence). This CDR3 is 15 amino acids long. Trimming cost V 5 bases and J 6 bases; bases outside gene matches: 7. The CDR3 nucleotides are TGTGCCAGCAGTCGGAGCGGGGGGGGCGGCAATGAGCAGTTCTTC. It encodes CASSRSGGGGNEQFF.

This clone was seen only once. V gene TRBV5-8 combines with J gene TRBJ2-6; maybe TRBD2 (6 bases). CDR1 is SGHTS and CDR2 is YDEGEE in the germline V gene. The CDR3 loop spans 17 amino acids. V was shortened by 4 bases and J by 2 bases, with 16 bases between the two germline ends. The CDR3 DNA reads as TGTGCCAGCAGCCCCCACCAGCGGGTAACTGGGGCCAACGTCCTGACTTTC. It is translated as CASSPHQRVTGANVLTF.

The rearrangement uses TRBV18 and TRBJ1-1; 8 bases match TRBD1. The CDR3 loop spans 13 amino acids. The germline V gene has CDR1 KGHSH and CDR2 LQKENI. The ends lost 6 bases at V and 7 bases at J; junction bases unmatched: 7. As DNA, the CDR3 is TGTGCCAGCTCGTCGGTAGGGACAGGTGAAGCTTTCTTT. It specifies CASSSVGTGEAFF. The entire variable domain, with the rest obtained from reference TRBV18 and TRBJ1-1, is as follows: NAGVMQNPRHLVRRRGQEARLRCSPMKGHSHVYWYRQLPEEGLKFMVYLQKENIIDESGMPKERFSAEFPKEGPSILRIQQVVRGDSAAYFCASSSVGTGEAFFGQGTRLTVV.